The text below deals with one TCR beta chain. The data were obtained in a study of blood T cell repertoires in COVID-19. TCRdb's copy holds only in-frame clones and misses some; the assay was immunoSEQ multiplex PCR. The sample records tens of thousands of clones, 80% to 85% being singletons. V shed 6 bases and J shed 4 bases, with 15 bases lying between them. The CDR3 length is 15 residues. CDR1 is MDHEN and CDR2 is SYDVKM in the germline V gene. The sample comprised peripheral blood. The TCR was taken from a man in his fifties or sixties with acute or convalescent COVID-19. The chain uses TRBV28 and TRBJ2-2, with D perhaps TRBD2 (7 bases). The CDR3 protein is CASSRWGGATGELFF. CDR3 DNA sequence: TGTGCCAGCAGCCGCTGGGGGGGGGCCACCGGGGAGCTGTTTTTT.